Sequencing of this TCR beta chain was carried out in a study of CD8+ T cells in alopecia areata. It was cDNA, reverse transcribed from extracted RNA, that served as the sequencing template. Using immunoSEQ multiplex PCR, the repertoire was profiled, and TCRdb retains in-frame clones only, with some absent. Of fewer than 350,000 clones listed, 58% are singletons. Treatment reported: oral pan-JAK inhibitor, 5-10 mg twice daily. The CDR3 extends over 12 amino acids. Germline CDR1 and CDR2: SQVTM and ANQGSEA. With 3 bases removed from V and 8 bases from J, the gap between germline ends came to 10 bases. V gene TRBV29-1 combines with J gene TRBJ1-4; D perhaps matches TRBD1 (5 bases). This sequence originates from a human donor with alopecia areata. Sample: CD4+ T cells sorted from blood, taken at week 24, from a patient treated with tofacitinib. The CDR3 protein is CSVETGGEKLFF. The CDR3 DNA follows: TGCAGCGTTGAGACGGGGGGGGAAAAACTGTTTTTT.